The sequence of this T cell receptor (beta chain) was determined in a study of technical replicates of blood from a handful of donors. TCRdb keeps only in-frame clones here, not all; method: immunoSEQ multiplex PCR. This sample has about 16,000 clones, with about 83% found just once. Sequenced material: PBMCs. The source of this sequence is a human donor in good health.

The CDR3 bases are TGTGCCAGCAGCCAAGTCGTGGGGGGAGAGCAGTTCTTC. This encodes CASSQVVGGEQFF. This chain joins TRBV14 and TRBJ2-1; D is possibly TRBD2 (6 bases). The V end lost 1 base, the J end lost 10 bases, and 11 bases lay between the germline ends. Germline CDR1 and CDR2: SGHDN and FVKESK. The CDR3 has 13 residues.